Below, 18 T cell receptor beta chains from the same sample are listed, as sequenced in a study of early T cells in non-severe SARS-CoV-2 infection. TCRdb itself ran the 5' RACE reads through MiXCR, one entry per CDR3 protein. The data show 25,000 to 30,000 distinct CDR3 sequences, 4% to 4.5% seen once. The sample taken for sequencing was whole blood. These receptors were collected from an adult who was a healthcare worker with PCR-confirmed SARS-CoV-2 infection or an uninfected control (not recorded which).

This clonotype was counted at least ten times. V and J are TRBV9 and TRBJ2-1; D may match TRBD1 or TRBD2 (5 bases each). The CDR3 length is 13 residues. Per germline, CDR1 SGDLS and CDR2 YYNGEE. The V end lost 4 bases, the J end lost 7 bases, and 12 bases lay between the germline ends. The CDR3: CASSLGPDNEQFF. In DNA, the CDR3 is TGTGCCAGCAGCCTGGGACCTGATAATGAGCAGTTCTTC.

There are many counts of this clonotype. The J gene is TRBJ1-1, the V gene TRBV7-2, with D perhaps TRBD1 (6 bases). The V gene lost 5 bases and the J gene lost 4 bases, with 17 bases spanning the gap. Germline V gene sequence: CDR1 SGHTA, CDR2 FQGNSA. The CDR3 is 15 residues long. As DNA, the CDR3 is TGTGCCAGCAGCCCCTTGGGCTCCAGGGGCACTGAAGCTTTCTTT. It is translated as CASSPLGSRGTEAFF.

This clonotype has at least ten counts. The V gene is TRBV21-1, the J gene TRBJ2-1; TRBD1, the D gene given by the table, was not confirmed from the DNA. TRBV21-1 constitutes a pseudogene. This CDR3 is built from 14 residues. CDR3 in amino acids: CASDKGGAHNEQFF. DNA for the CDR3: TGTGCCAGCGACAAGGGGGGGGCCCACAATGAGCAGTTCTTC.

This clonotype was seen ten or more times. The chain couples TRBV29-1 to TRBJ2-7; D not resolved. From germline, CDR1 is SQVTM and CDR2 ANQGSEA. The V end was cut by 6 bases, the J end by 2 bases, with 5 bases between. The CDR3 covers 10 residues. The CDR3 reads CSVVTYEQYF. DNA of the CDR3: TGCAGCGTCGTGACCTACGAGCAGTACTTC.

A few counts support this clonotype. V usage is TRBV2 and J usage is TRBJ1-1; D remains unclear. This CDR3 has 14 amino acids. V was clipped by 6 bases and J by 7 bases, with 18 bases between them. Germline CDR1 and CDR2: SNHLY and FYNNEI. The CDR3: CASSFSPDGYEAFF. CDR3 DNA: TGTGCCAGCAGCTTCAGCCCGGACGGCTATGAAGCTTTCTTT.

This clonotype was seen ten or more times. The chain is built from TRBV5-8 and TRBJ1-5; a possible D gene is TRBD1 (5 bases). CDR1 is SGHTS and CDR2 is YDEGEE in the germline V gene. The ends were cut back, 0 bases at V and 3 bases at J, with 10 bases in the middle. This CDR3 is 15 amino acids long. In nucleotides, the CDR3 is TGTGCCAGCAGCTTGGTTGCAGGGCCCAATCAGCCCCAGCATTTT. Amino acid sequence: CASSLVAGPNQPQHF.

This clonotype showed up many times. V is TRBV7-9 and J is TRBJ2-1; 10 bases agree with TRBD1. Germline V gene data show CDR1 as SEHNR and CDR2 as FQNEAQ (reference sequence). There are 15 residues in the CDR3. With 9 bases clipped from V and 8 bases from J, the junction kept 13 bases outside the gene matches. CDR3 sequence: CASPGRQGARDEQFF. The CDR3 coding sequence is TGTGCCAGTCCTGGTAGACAGGGGGCGCGAGATGAGCAGTTCTTC.

This clonotype occurred many times. The V call is TRBV27, the J call TRBJ1-6; TRBD1 is a possible D gene (5 bases). CDR3 length equals 13 residues. Trimming took off 3 bases at V and 8 bases at J, with 8 bases between the two ends. In germline, CDR1 is MNHEY, CDR2 SMNVEV (reference sequence). CDR3 bases: TGTGCCAGCAGTTTCCAGGGATATTCACCCCTCCACTTT. It yields the protein CASSFQGYSPLHF.

This clonotype came up many times. The CDR3: CAISATDTQYF. The DNA of the CDR3 is TGTGCCATCAGTGCCACAGATACGCAGTATTTT. The chain couples TRBV10-3 to TRBJ2-3, with D uncertain. CDR3 length equals 11 residues. Deletions cut 4 bases from V and 2 bases from J, with 1 base between. From germline, CDR1 is ENHRY and CDR2 SYGVKD.

Only a few counts were recorded for this clonotype. The CDR3 spells CSASKTGLTTYEQYF. CDR3 sequence (DNA): TGCAGTGCTAGCAAGACGGGACTTACAACCTACGAGCAGTACTTC. The chain is built from TRBV20-1 and TRBJ2-7; D possibly corresponds to TRBD2 (6 bases). CDR3 length equals 15 residues. CDR1 DFQATT and CDR2 SNEGSKA come from the germline V gene (reference sequence). With 3 bases removed from V and 2 bases from J, the gap between germline ends came to 17 bases.

This clonotype was picked up many times. The genes are TRBV7-3 and TRBJ2-1; TRBD2 matches at 12 bases. Losses at the gene ends were 4 bases for V and 9 bases for J; bases not matched to a gene: 4. There are 14 residues in the CDR3. Germline-derived CDR1 and CDR2 are SGHTA and FQGTGA. The CDR3 bases are TGTGCCAGCAGCTCTAGCGGGGGGGCTTCTGAGCAGTTCTTC. Encoded protein: CASSSSGGASEQFF.

This clonotype was recorded many times. CDR3 protein: CASSLVWGNQPQHF. The CDR3, as DNA: TGTGCCAGCAGCTTAGTTTGGGGCAATCAGCCCCAGCATTTT. This rearrangement joins TRBV7-8 to TRBJ1-5; D not resolved. Deletions cut 1 base from V and 2 bases from J, with 6 bases between. The CDR3 loop spans 14 amino acids. Germline V gene data show CDR1 as SGHVS and CDR2 as FQNEAQ.

This clonotype is termed large. This chain uses TRBV7-2 with TRBJ2-7; D ambiguous. Between the trimmed V and J ends, which lost 3 bases and 4 bases, there was a span of 7 bases. Germline V lookup: CDR1 SGHTA, CDR2 FQGNSA. The CDR3 is 12 amino acids. The CDR3 DNA is TGTGCCAGCAGCTTTTCATCATACGAGCAGTACTTC. Translating gives CASSFSSYEQYF.

This clonotype was seen many times. The chain joins TRBV18 to TRBJ2-6, with no clear D. Germline CDR1 KGHSH, CDR2 LQKENI. The CDR3 spans 14 residues. V was pared by 3 bases and J by 0 bases, with 3 bases between. CDR3 region: CASSPISGANVLTF. CDR3 nucleotides: TGTGCCAGCTCACCCATCTCTGGGGCCAACGTCCTGACTTTC.

Many counts were recorded for this clonotype. V usage is TRBV6-1 and J usage is TRBJ1-4, with D uncertain. Between the trimmed V and J ends, which lost 6 bases and 3 bases, there was a span of 5 bases. The length of the CDR3 is 12 residues. CDR1 and CDR2 (germline): MNHNS, SASEGT. As DNA, the CDR3 is TGTGCCAGCAGGAAATCTAATGAAAAACTGTTTTTT. Amino acids: CASRKSNEKLFF.

As to this clonotype: This clone may be a read error of a much larger clone one base away. The rearrangement joins TRBV12-3 or TRBV12-4 to TRBJ2-5, with TRBD2 matching 7 bases. The CDR3 loop spans 16 amino acids. With V trimmed by 6 bases and J by 0 bases, 10 bases remained unmatched. CDR3 bases: TGTGCCAGCAGCCCCAAGATGGGGGGGGACCAAGAGACCCAGTACTTC. Amino acids: CASSPKMGGDQETQYF.

The table lists this clonotype with many counts. The chain recombines TRBV27 with TRBJ2-3; no definite D call. The CDR3 is made up of 15 amino acids. Per the germline V gene, CDR1 is MNHEY and CDR2 is SMNVEV (reference sequence). Between the trimmed V and J ends, which lost 4 bases and 0 bases, there was a span of 11 bases. For the CDR3, the DNA is TGTGCCAGCAGTTGGTCTAGAGCTAGCACAGATACGCAGTATTTT. Translation gives CASSWSRASTDTQYF.

This clonotype has ten or more counts. V is TRBV30 and J is TRBJ1-5; 8 bases fit TRBD1. The germline V gene encodes CDR1 GTSNPN and CDR2 SVGIG (reference sequence). The CDR3 loop spans 12 amino acids. The V segment lost 6 bases and the J segment 10 bases; nucleotides outside the gene matches: 8. The CDR3 spells CACGQGSYPQHF. DNA for the CDR3: TGTGCCTGCGGACAGGGTTCGTATCCCCAGCATTTT.